The 27 T cell receptor beta chains reported below all come from one sample, sequenced in a study of CD8+CD57+ T cells in acquired aplastic anemia. According to the study, genomic DNA was the template for TCR beta VDJ and CDR3 profiling. A single record per CDR3 protein comes from TCRdb applying MiXCR to the reads. The sample shows about 180,000 distinct CDR3 sequences, roughly half of them seen only once. Material for sequencing was sorted CD4+, CD8+, or CD8+CD57+ T cells (not recorded which) from PBMCs. The source of these receptors is a human donor in good health.

In this sample, this clonotype turned up many times. The rearrangement links TRBV6-1 to TRBJ2-3; 7 bases align to TRBD2. Germline V CDR1 and CDR2: MNHNS, SASEGT. The CDR3 spans 13 residues. V gave up 6 bases and J gave up 2 bases; unmatched junction bases: 2. The CDR3 coding sequence is TGTGCCAGCAGAGCGGGACCCACAGATACGCAGTATTTT. It specifies CASRAGPTDTQYF.

The V gene is TRBV12-3 or TRBV12-4, the J gene TRBJ2-1; 10 nucleotides match TRBD2. With 6 bases clipped from V and 8 bases from J, the junction kept 7 bases outside the gene matches. The CDR3 covers 14 residues. The CDR3 nucleotides read TGTGCCAGCAGGACGACTAGCGGGTCCTATGAGCAGTTCTTC. Translated, it gives CASRTTSGSYEQFF.

This sequence joins TRBV24-1 and TRBJ2-1; the D is unclear. Trimming shortened V by 0 bases and J by 8 bases, and 7 bases separated the two germline ends. Germline V lookup: CDR1 KGHDR, CDR2 SFDVKD. The length of the CDR3 is 13 residues. The CDR3 here is CATSDLKGDEQFF. Here the CDR3 DNA reads TGTGCCACCAGTGATTTGAAAGGCGATGAGCAGTTCTTC.

This clonotype was recorded at least ten times. V gene TRBV7-2 combines with J gene TRBJ2-5; TRBD1 aligns across 8 bases. This CDR3 has 15 residues. V was clipped by 1 base and J by 3 bases; unmatched bases: 4. The germline V gene has CDR1 SGHTA and CDR2 FQGNSA. The CDR3 region is CASSLGQGAKETQYF. The CDR3 coding sequence is TGTGCCAGCAGCTTAGGCCAGGGGGCGAAAGAGACCCAGTACTTC.

The V and J genes are TRBV2 and TRBJ2-3; 14 bases match TRBD2. Germline CDR1 reads SNHLY; CDR2 reads FYNNEI. The CDR3 covers 17 residues. The V segment lost 2 bases and the J segment 2 bases; nucleotides outside the gene matches: 3. CDR3 sequence reads: CASSESGLAGDTDTQYF. The CDR3 DNA follows: TGTGCCAGCAGTGAATCGGGACTAGCGGGGGACACAGATACGCAGTATTTT. The entire variable domain, with the rest obtained from reference TRBV2 and TRBJ2-3, is as follows: EPEVTQTPSHQVTQMGQEVILRCVPISNHLYFYWYRQILGQKVEFLVSFYNNEISEKSEIFDDQFSVERPDGSNFTLKIRSTKLEDSAMYFCASSESGLAGDTDTQYFGPGTRLTVL.

This clonotype was observed a handful of times. The chain is built from TRBV7-9 and TRBJ2-7; D gene unclear. Trimming stripped 5 bases from V and 5 bases from J, with 7 bases between. The CDR3 has 11 amino acids. Germline lookup yields CDR1 SEHNR and CDR2 FQNEAQ (reference sequence). CDR3 DNA: TGTGCCAGCAGCGACATTAACGAGCAGTACTTC. This gives the protein CASSDINEQYF.

Only a few counts were recorded for this clonotype. This rearrangement joins TRBV24-1 to TRBJ2-1; the D is unclear. Deletions cut 1 base from V and 13 bases from J, with 10 bases between. Germline CDR1 KGHDR, CDR2 SFDVKD. This CDR3 has 12 amino acids. The CDR3 spells CATSDFSGNQFF. CDR3 DNA sequence: TGTGCCACCAGTGATTTCTCAGGTAACCAGTTCTTC.

This clonotype was counted only a few times. The chain employs TRBV6-1 and TRBJ2-1; unclear D gene. CDR1 and CDR2 (germline): MNHNS, SASEGT. This CDR3 is 12 amino acids long. Trimming removed 6 bases from V and 9 bases from J, with 12 bases in between. CDR3 region: CASSESTREQFF. CDR3 sequence (DNA): TGTGCCAGCAGCGAAAGCACTCGTGAGCAGTTCTTC.

This clonotype showed up just a few times. The gene calls are TRBV24-1 and TRBJ2-5; 13 bases align to TRBD2. After removal of 3 bases from V and 5 bases from J, the junction contained 2 bases not matched to a gene. This CDR3 region has 15 residues. Per germline, CDR1 KGHDR and CDR2 SFDVKD. The chain's CDR3 is CATSDPTSGGETQYF. The CDR3 DNA reads TGTGCCACCAGTGATCCGACTAGCGGGGGGGAGACCCAGTACTTC.

V gene TRBV5-1 combines with J gene TRBJ1-2; D is uncertain. The CDR3 is 16 amino acids. The V end lost 3 bases, the J end lost 0 bases, and 15 bases lay between the germline ends. Germline lookup yields CDR1 SGHRS and CDR2 YFSETQ. The CDR3 sequence is CASSSTQVAANYGYTF. The CDR3 DNA reads TGCGCCAGCAGCTCTACCCAGGTGGCAGCTAACTATGGCTACACCTTC.

This clonotype was observed at least ten times. The rearrangement joins TRBV12-3 or TRBV12-4 to TRBJ1-4; TRBD1 is a possible D gene (5 bases). The CDR3 covers 13 residues. Trimming pared 3 bases from V and 13 bases from J, leaving 15 bases between. CDR3: CASSLNRPRGLFF. DNA of the CDR3: TGTGCCAGCAGTTTGAACAGGCCCCGAGGACTGTTTTTT.

This clonotype was seen ten or more times. The V and J genes are TRBV5-1 and TRBJ2-7, with 7 nucleotides matching TRBD1. Germline lookup yields CDR1 SGHRS and CDR2 YFSETQ. V was pared by 3 bases and J by 3 bases, with 3 bases of the junction left unmatched. The CDR3 sequence is 13 residues long. CDR3 amino acids: CASSSRQGYEQYF. The CDR3, as DNA: TGCGCCAGCAGCTCGAGACAGGGCTACGAGCAGTACTTC.

This clonotype was found a few times. This chain joins TRBV29-1 and TRBJ1-1; 7 nucleotides line up with TRBD1. The V gene end was trimmed by 6 bases and the J gene end by 0 bases; junction bases not matched to a gene: 4. The CDR3 contains 13 residues. Per the germline V gene, CDR1 is SQVTM and CDR2 is ANQGSEA. CDR3 in DNA: TGCAGCGTAGGGAGGGGGCTGAACACTGAAGCTTTCTTT. Encoded protein: CSVGRGLNTEAFF.

This sequence joins TRBV29-1 and TRBJ2-7; D perhaps matches TRBD2 (7 bases). Trimming shortened V by 6 bases and J by 3 bases, and 15 bases separated the two germline ends. The CDR3 runs to 13 residues. Germline V gene sequence: CDR1 SQVTM, CDR2 ANQGSEA. In DNA, the CDR3 is TGCAGCGTGGGGGGGCTGGGCGGCTACGAGCAGTACTTC. Translated, it gives CSVGGLGGYEQYF.

Many counts were recorded for this clonotype. CDR3 sequence (DNA): TGTGCCAGCAGCTTTGATTCGGGAGGCTACACCTTC. Its translation: CASSFDSGGYTF. The rearrangement links TRBV7-9 to TRBJ1-2; no firm D call. The CDR3 loop spans 12 amino acids. Germline CDR1 is SEHNR and CDR2 is FQNEAQ (reference sequence). V was pared by 3 bases and J by 8 bases, with 10 bases between.

This clonotype was detected ten times or more. Germline and junction disagree at one end, which may indicate a read error. The V and J genes are TRBV6-1 and TRBJ1-2; D remains unclear. Per the germline V gene, CDR1 is MNHNS and CDR2 is SASEGT. The CDR3 extends over 10 amino acids. CDR3 in DNA: TGTGCCAGCAGTGAAAGGACGGCTCTCTTC. Its protein product is CASSERTALF.

This clonotype came up many times. The chain is built from TRBV18 and TRBJ1-1; D might be TRBD1 (6 bases). Germline CDR1 is KGHSH and CDR2 is LQKENI. The length of the CDR3 is 13 residues. V gave up 8 bases and J gave up 1 base, with 11 bases separating them. The CDR3 DNA is TGTGCCAGCAGCCCGACAGGGAACACTGAAGCTTTCTTT. It encodes CASSPTGNTEAFF.

This chain joins TRBV6-5 and TRBJ1-1; TRBD1 is a possible D gene (6 bases). V lost 2 bases to trimming and J lost 1 base, with 14 bases between them. The CDR3 contains 16 residues. Germline CDR1 and CDR2: MNHEY and SVGAGI. CDR3 DNA sequence: TGTGCCAGCAGTTACGCCCTGGGGGGACAGAACACTGAAGCTTTCTTT. Protein: CASSYALGGQNTEAFF.

In its sample, this clonotype was seen many times. The chain has TRBV5-5 and TRBJ1-2, with TRBD1 identical over 7 bases. V lost 5 bases and J lost 4; bases outside the gene matches: 8. Germline CDR1 is SGHKS and CDR2 is YYEKEE (reference sequence). This CDR3 comprises 14 residues. The CDR3 DNA is TGTGCCAGCAGGGCGGCAGGGGGGGGCTATGGCTACACCTTC. Its translation: CASRAAGGGYGYTF.

V is TRBV19 and J is TRBJ1-5; 9 positions match TRBD1. V lost 7 bases, J lost 7 bases, and 11 bases stayed unmatched. CDR3 length: 15 amino acids. Germline CDR1 is LNHDA and CDR2 is SQIVND (reference sequence). This CDR3 is CASKRGDRDVQPQHF. CDR3 in DNA: TGTGCCAGTAAGAGGGGGGACAGGGATGTGCAGCCCCAGCATTTT.

This clonotype was seen ten or more times. V is TRBV2 and J is TRBJ2-4, with 10 bases aligning to TRBD2. The V gene's germline CDR1 is SNHLY and CDR2 FYNNEI. Germline trimming cut 8 bases from V and 3 bases from J; bases unmatched to any gene: 4. The CDR3 is 14 amino acids. The CDR3, as DNA: TGTGCCAGCCTAGCGGGAGAAAACAAAAACATTCAGTACTTC. Translation: CASLAGENKNIQYF.

The gene calls are TRBV4-3 and TRBJ1-4; 11 bases map to TRBD1. The CDR3 runs to 17 residues. CDR1 LGHNA and CDR2 YSLEER come from the germline V gene. J was trimmed by 6 bases and V by 2 bases; bases with no gene match: 8. The CDR3 spells CASSQYGQGATDEKLFF. For the CDR3, the DNA is TGCGCCAGCAGCCAATACGGACAGGGGGCGACTGATGAAAAACTGTTTTTT.

Regarding this clonotype: This may be a read error: a much more frequent sequence differs by one nucleotide. The chain is built from TRBV11-1 and TRBJ2-7; the D is unclear. This CDR3 region has 16 residues. Germline CDR1 reads SGHAT; CDR2 reads FQDESV (reference sequence). CDR3 amino acids: CASGLELRSSRYEQYF. In DNA form, the CDR3 reads TGTGCCAGCGGCTTAGAACTCAGGAGTAGTCGCTACGAGCAGTACTTC.

In the case of this clonotype: Its ends do not fully match the called genes, so a read error is possible. The chain links TRBV10-1 to TRBJ2-7; TRBD2 matches 8 bases. Germline lookup yields CDR1 WNHNN and CDR2 SYGVQD (reference sequence). The length of the CDR3 is 15 residues. The CDR3 nucleotides are TGCGCTAGCAGTGAGCATTTGACTAGCGCCTACGAGCAGTACTTC. It translates to CASSEHLTSAYEQYF.

This clonotype was picked up a small number of times. The chain joins TRBV20-1 to TRBJ1-2; D gene ambiguous. The CDR3 runs 12 residues. The germline V gene has CDR1 DFQATT and CDR2 SNEGSKA (reference sequence). Between the trimmed V and J ends, which lost 4 bases and 4 bases, there was a span of 10 bases. CDR3 in DNA: TGCAGTGCTACCCCCGGGGTCTATGGCTACACCTTC. Translating it yields CSATPGVYGYTF.

The chain carries TRBV2 and TRBJ1-2; 7 bases agree with TRBD1. Germline V CDR1 and CDR2: SNHLY, FYNNEI. This CDR3 is built from 15 residues. V was clipped by 2 bases and J by 2 bases; unmatched bases: 5. The CDR3 here is CASSEFGTVNYGYTF. The CDR3, as DNA: TGTGCCAGCAGTGAATTCGGGACAGTAAACTATGGCTACACCTTC.

This clonotype was observed at least ten times. The rearrangement uses TRBV5-1 and TRBJ2-1; D remains unclear. V lost 4 bases to trimming and J lost 1 base, with 12 bases between them. The CDR3 length is 15 residues. Germline CDR1 is SGHRS and CDR2 is YFSETQ. For the CDR3, the DNA is TGCGCCAGCAGCCCGGCCCCTAATTCCTACAATGAGCAGTTCTTC. It yields the protein CASSPAPNSYNEQFF.